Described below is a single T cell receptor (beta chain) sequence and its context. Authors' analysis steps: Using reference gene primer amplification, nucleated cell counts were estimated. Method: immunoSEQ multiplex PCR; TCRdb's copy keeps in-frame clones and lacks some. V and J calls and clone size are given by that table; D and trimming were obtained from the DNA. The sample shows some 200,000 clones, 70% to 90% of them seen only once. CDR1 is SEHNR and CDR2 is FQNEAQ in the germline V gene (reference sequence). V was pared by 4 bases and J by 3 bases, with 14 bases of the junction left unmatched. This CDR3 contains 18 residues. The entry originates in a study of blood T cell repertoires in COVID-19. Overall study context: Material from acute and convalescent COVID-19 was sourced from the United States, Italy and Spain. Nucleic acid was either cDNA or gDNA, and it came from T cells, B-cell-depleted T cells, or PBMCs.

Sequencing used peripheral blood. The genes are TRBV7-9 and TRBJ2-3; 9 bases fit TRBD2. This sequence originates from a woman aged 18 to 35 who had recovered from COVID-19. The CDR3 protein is CASSSQGGRAFGTDTQYF. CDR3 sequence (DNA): TGTGCCAGCAGCTCCCAAGGCGGGAGGGCTTTTGGGACAGATACGCAGTATTTT.